The 15 T cell receptor beta chains below were found in one sample sequenced in a study of T cells in Graves' hyperthyroidism and ophthalmopathy. Researchers took RNA transcripts and amplified the TCR beta CDR3 regions from them. First-round RT-PCR targeting the TCR CDR3 was performed with the HTBI primer set. TCRdb itself ran the multiplex PCR reads through MiXCR, one entry per CDR3 protein. The sample lists 550,000 to 600,000 distinct CDR3 sequences; around 14% were seen once. Sequencing used blood. The receptors stem from a woman in her late teens or twenties with Graves' ophthalmopathy.

The chain carries TRBV19 and TRBJ2-2; 12 nucleotides match TRBD2. From germline, CDR1 is LNHDA and CDR2 SQIVND (reference sequence). There are 16 residues in the CDR3. V lost 6 bases and J lost 4; bases outside the gene matches: 6. In DNA, the CDR3 is TGTGCCAGTAGCAAGGGACTAGCGGGTGCCACCGGGGAGCTGTTTTTT. It codes for CASSKGLAGATGELFF.

This clonotype has ten or more counts. The chain employs TRBV30 and TRBJ2-6; no firm D call. In germline, CDR1 is GTSNPN, CDR2 SVGIG (reference sequence). This CDR3 is built from 15 residues. Trimming removed 2 bases from V and 0 bases from J, with 8 bases in between. CDR3 nucleotide sequence: TGTGCCTGGAGTACCACACGCTCTGGGGCCAACGTCCTGACTTTC. Its protein is CAWSTTRSGANVLTF.

This clonotype has ten or more counts. This chain joins TRBV25-1 and TRBJ2-1, with D perhaps TRBD1 (6 bases). CDR3 length equals 13 residues. Germline CDR1 MGHDK, CDR2 SYGVNS. Trimming shortened V by 6 bases and J by 7 bases, and 13 bases separated the two germline ends. The CDR3 DNA reads TGTGCCAGCAGGTGGCAGGGGTTAAATGAGCAGTTCTTC. This gives the protein CASRWQGLNEQFF.

This clonotype was observed at least ten times. The genes are TRBV24-1 and TRBJ2-7; D tentatively reads TRBD1 or TRBD2 (5 bases each). Deletions cut 4 bases from V and 0 bases from J, with 15 bases between. Per the germline V gene, CDR1 is KGHDR and CDR2 is SFDVKD. This CDR3 comprises 16 residues. DNA for the CDR3: TGTGCCACCAGTGACGCTCGGGACCGCGGCTCCTACGAGCAGTACTTC. As protein: CATSDARDRGSYEQYF.

The genes are TRBV29-1 and TRBJ2-1; D possibly corresponds to TRBD2 (5 bases). V was trimmed by 4 bases and J by 2 bases, leaving 12 bases between them. The CDR3 spans 14 residues. Germline assignment: CDR1 SQVTM and CDR2 ANQGSEA. CDR3 in amino acids: CSVVGARTYNEQFF. CDR3 nucleotide sequence: TGCAGCGTTGTGGGAGCCAGGACCTACAATGAGCAGTTCTTC.

This clonotype was detected a few times. The chain recombines TRBV5-1 with TRBJ1-4, with a possible D match to TRBD1 (5 bases). In germline, CDR1 is SGHRS, CDR2 YFSETQ. The V end was cut by 4 bases, the J end by 7 bases, with 20 bases between. The CDR3 runs to 16 residues. Here the CDR3 reads CASSGGAHTGGEKLFF. CDR3 bases: TGCGCCAGCAGCGGTGGGGCCCACACAGGAGGTGAAAAACTGTTTTTT.

In its sample, this clonotype was seen many times. V and J are TRBV6-1 and TRBJ2-2; TRBD2 aligns across 7 bases. After removal of 5 bases from V and 6 bases from J, the junction contained 6 bases not matched to a gene. CDR3 size: 14 residues. From germline, CDR1 is MNHNS and CDR2 SASEGT. In nucleotides, the CDR3 is TGTGCCAGCAGTTACGCGGGGGTAGCCGGGGAGCTGTTTTTT. Translating gives CASSYAGVAGELFF.

The table lists this clonotype with a few counts. The chain is built from TRBV6-1 and TRBJ2-7; D is possibly TRBD2 (5 bases). There are 13 residues in the CDR3. The germline V gene has CDR1 MNHNS and CDR2 SASEGT. The germline V and J ends were trimmed by 7 bases and 3 bases, with 13 bases remaining between them. The CDR3 is CASIWAGSYEQYF. DNA for the CDR3: TGTGCCAGCATCTGGGCGGGCAGCTACGAGCAGTACTTC.

This clonotype was seen ten or more times. The chain recombines TRBV28 with TRBJ2-2, with D possibly being TRBD2 (6 bases). Deletions cut 3 bases from V and 5 bases from J, with 16 bases between. Germline lookup yields CDR1 MDHEN and CDR2 SYDVKM. CDR3 length: 16 amino acids. DNA of the CDR3: TGTGCCAGCAGTTTTTTGGCGGGGTCTATGACCGGGGAGCTGTTTTTT. This translates into CASSFLAGSMTGELFF.

This clonotype was seen only a few times. V usage is TRBV9 and J usage is TRBJ2-5; D is perhaps TRBD2 (6 bases). The CDR3 consists of 15 residues. V gave up 4 bases and J gave up 5 bases, with 18 bases separating them. Germline V gene lookup returns CDR1 SGDLS and CDR2 YYNGEE. This chain's CDR3 is CASSPAGTSRETQYF. The CDR3, as DNA: TGTGCCAGCAGCCCCGCCGGGACTTCCAGGGAGACCCAGTACTTC.

This clonotype appeared many times. This sequence joins TRBV7-8 and TRBJ2-1, with 11 bases aligning to TRBD2. Looked up from germline, CDR1 is SGHVS and CDR2 is FQNEAQ. CDR3 size: 15 residues. The junction had 4 bases not matched to a gene; V was cut back by 1 base and J by 8 bases. The CDR3 reads CASSLVAGGGHEQFF. The CDR3 nucleotides are TGTGCCAGCAGCTTAGTAGCGGGAGGGGGGCATGAGCAGTTCTTC.

Many counts were recorded for this clonotype. The chain carries TRBV2 and TRBJ2-7; perhaps TRBD1 as D (6 bases). V was clipped by 5 bases and J by 0 bases, with 17 bases between them. The germline gives CDR1 SNHLY, CDR2 FYNNEI. This CDR3 contains 16 residues. The CDR3 loop reads CASSFQQGRSSYEQYF. As DNA, the CDR3 is TGTGCCAGCAGTTTTCAACAGGGCCGGAGCTCCTACGAGCAGTACTTC.

The chain carries TRBV6-1 and TRBJ1-2, with D perhaps matching TRBD1 (6 bases). Germline V gene lookup returns CDR1 MNHNS and CDR2 SASEGT. This CDR3 region has 11 residues. The V end was cut by 6 bases, the J end by 5 bases, with 7 bases between. CDR3 nucleotides: TGTGCCAGCAGGGACAGTTATGGCTACACCTTC. This translates into CASRDSYGYTF.

This clonotype was counted at least ten times. The rearrangement links TRBV5-6 to TRBJ2-7, with 7 bases lining up with TRBD2. The germline gives CDR1 SGHDT, CDR2 YYEEEE. Germline trimming cut 3 bases from V and 4 bases from J; bases unmatched to any gene: 10. The CDR3 is 15 amino acids. The CDR3 DNA reads TGTGCCAGCAGCTCAGTTAGCGGGTCGGGGTACGAGCAGTACTTC. This codes for CASSSVSGSGYEQYF.

There are many counts of this clonotype. V is TRBV5-1 and J is TRBJ2-7; D unclear. The CDR3 extends over 11 amino acids. The V and J ends lost 0 bases and 5 bases respectively, with 3 bases between them. Germline V gene lookup returns CDR1 SGHRS and CDR2 YFSETQ. CDR3: CASSLDHEQYF. The CDR3 DNA follows: TGCGCCAGCAGCTTGGACCACGAGCAGTACTTC.